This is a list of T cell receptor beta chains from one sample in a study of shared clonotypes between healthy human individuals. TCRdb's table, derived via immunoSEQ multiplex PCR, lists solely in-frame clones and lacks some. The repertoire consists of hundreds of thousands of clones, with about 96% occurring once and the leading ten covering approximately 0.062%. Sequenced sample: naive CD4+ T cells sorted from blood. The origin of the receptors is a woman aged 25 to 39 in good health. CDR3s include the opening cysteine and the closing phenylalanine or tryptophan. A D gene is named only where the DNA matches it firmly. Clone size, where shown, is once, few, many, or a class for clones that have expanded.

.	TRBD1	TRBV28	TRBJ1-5	CASSLPSGQGGLPQHF	TGTGCCAGCAGTTTACCCTCGGGACAGGGGGGTCTGCCCCAGCATTTT
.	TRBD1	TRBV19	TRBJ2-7	CASSVVLRDSGSYEQYF	TGTGCCAGTAGTGTAGTCCTTAGGGACAGCGGATCCTACGAGCAGTACTTC
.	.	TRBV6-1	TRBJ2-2	CASSERQGYTGELFF	TGTGCCAGCAGTGAAAGGCAGGGGTACACCGGGGAGCTGTTTTTT
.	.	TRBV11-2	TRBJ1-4	CASSSQGGLTNEKLFF	TGTGCCAGCAGCTCTCAGGGCGGTCTAACTAATGAAAAACTGTTTTTT
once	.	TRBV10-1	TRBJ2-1	CASSESQSSYNEQFF	TGCGCCAGCAGTGAAAGCCAGAGCTCCTACAATGAGCAGTTCTTC
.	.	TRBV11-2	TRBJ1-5	CASSLGARQPQHF	TGTGCCAGCAGCTTGGGGGCGCGACAGCCCCAGCATTTT
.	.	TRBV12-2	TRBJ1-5	CASRLPLWGEIHSNQPQHF	TGTGCAAGTCGCCTCCCCCTTTGGGGGGAAATACATAGCAATCAGCCCCAGCATTTT
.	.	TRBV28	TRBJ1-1	CASSLSTDDTEAFF	TGTGCCAGCAGTTTATCCACGGACGACACTGAAGCTTTCTTT
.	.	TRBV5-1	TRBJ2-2	CASSLFSDVITGELFF	TGCGCCAGCAGCTTGTTCAGCGATGTAATCACCGGGGAGCTGTTTTTT
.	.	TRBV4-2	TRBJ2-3	CASSGGGASTDTQYF	TGTGCCAGCAGCGGAGGCGGGGCTAGCACAGATACGCAGTATTTT
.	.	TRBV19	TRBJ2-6	CASSLGRRSGANVLTF	TGTGCCAGTAGTTTGGGACGCCGCTCTGGGGCCAACGTCCTGACTTTC
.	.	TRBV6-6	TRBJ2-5	CASSSRQKTQYF	TGTGCCAGCAGTTCCAGACAGAAGACCCAGTACTTC
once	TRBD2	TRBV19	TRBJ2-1	CASYPRPGLAGVFLNEQFF	TGTGCCAGCTACCCTAGGCCGGGACTAGCGGGAGTATTCCTCAATGAGCAGTTCTTC
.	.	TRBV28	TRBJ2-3	CASSFSTDTQYF	TGTGCCAGCAGTTTTAGCACAGATACGCAGTATTTT
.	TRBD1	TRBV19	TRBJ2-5	CASSAGGEETQYF	TGTGCCAGTAGTGCAGGGGGCGAAGAGACCCAGTACTTC
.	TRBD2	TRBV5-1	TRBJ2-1	CASSLGLAGVVDEQFF	TGCGCCAGCAGCTTGGGACTAGCGGGAGTAGTAGATGAGCAGTTCTTC
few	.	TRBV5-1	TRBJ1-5	CASSLVGGPNQPQHF	TGCGCCAGCAGCTTGGTAGGGGGTCCTAATCAGCCCCAGCATTTT
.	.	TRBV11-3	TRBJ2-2	CASSLAGPNTGELFF	TGTGCCAGCAGCTTGGCGGGCCCGAACACCGGGGAGCTGTTTTTT
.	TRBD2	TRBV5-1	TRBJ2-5	CASSFLAGPQETQYF	TGCGCCAGCAGCTTTCTAGCGGGCCCACAAGAGACCCAGTACTTC
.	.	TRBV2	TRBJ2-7	CASSVQGTVGEQYF	TGTGCCAGCAGTGTTCAGGGGACTGTAGGCGAGCAGTACTTC
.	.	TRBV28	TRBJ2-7	CASSLEGTPYEQYF	TGTGCCAGCAGTTTAGAAGGGACCCCCTACGAGCAGTACTTC
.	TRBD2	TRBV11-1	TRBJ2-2	CASSFRRTSVSTGELFF	TGTGCCAGCAGCTTTCGGAGGACTAGCGTCAGCACCGGGGAGCTGTTTTTT
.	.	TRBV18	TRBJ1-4	CASSPLAGPTNEKLFF	TGTGCCAGCTCACCACTAGCAGGACCAACTAATGAAAAACTGTTTTTT
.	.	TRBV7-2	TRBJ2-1	CASSDLDPPYNEQFF	TGTGCCAGCAGTGATCTGGACCCACCTTACAATGAGCAGTTCTTC
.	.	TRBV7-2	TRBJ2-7	CASSGQGSYEQYF	TGTGCCAGCAGCGGCCAGGGGTCCTACGAGCAGTACTTC
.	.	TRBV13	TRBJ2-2	CASSSSPGTGELFF	TGTGCCAGCAGCTCATCCCCTGGGACCGGGGAGCTGTTTTTT
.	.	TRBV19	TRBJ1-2	CASRSGGRNYGYTF	TGTGCCAGTAGGTCCGGAGGGAGGAACTATGGCTACACCTTC
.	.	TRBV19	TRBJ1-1	CASSKIPGGMNTEAFF	TGTGCCAGTAGTAAAATCCCGGGCGGCATGAACACTGAAGCTTTCTTT
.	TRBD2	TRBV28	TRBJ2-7	CASSPGSASGPYEQYF	TGTGCCAGCAGTCCTGGGTCGGCTAGCGGACCCTACGAGCAGTACTTC
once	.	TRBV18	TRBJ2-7	CASSPFTQANSYEQYF	TGTGCCAGCTCACCTTTTACACAGGCGAACTCCTACGAGCAGTACTTC
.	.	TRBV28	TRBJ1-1	CASSWPGENTEAFF	TGTGCCAGCAGTTGGCCAGGGGAGAACACTGAAGCTTTCTTT
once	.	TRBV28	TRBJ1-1	CASSTPGGHLNTEAFF	TGTGCCAGCAGCACCCCGGGGGGGCATTTGAACACTGAAGCTTTCTTT
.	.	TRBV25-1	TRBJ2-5	CASSLQETQYF	TGTGCCAGCAGTTTACAAGAGACCCAGTACTTC
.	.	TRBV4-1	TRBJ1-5	CASSHRTANQPQHF	TGCGCCAGCAGCCACCGGACAGCAAATCAGCCCCAGCATTTT
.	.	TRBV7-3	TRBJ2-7	CASSPRGPSSYEQYF	TGTGCCAGCAGCCCGAGAGGGCCAAGCTCCTACGAGCAGTACTTC
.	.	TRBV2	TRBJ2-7	CASSAQSSSYEQYF	TGTGCCAGCAGTGCCCAGAGCAGCTCCTACGAGCAGTACTTC
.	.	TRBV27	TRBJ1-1	CASSLSRAGSGTEAFF	TGTGCCAGCAGTTTATCGAGGGCAGGGTCGGGCACTGAAGCTTTCTTT
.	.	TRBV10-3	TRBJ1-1	CAIRGGTFNTEAFF	TGTGCCATCAGAGGTGGAACTTTCAACACTGAAGCTTTCTTT
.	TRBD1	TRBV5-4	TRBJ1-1	CASSKGQENPEAFF	TGTGCCAGCAGCAAGGGACAGGAGAACCCTGAAGCTTTCTTT
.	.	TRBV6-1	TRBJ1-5	CASSEALSSGGDQPQHF	TGTGCCAGCAGTGAAGCGCTTTCATCCGGGGGCGATCAGCCCCAGCATTTT
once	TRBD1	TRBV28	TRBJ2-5	CASSGSTGAVETQYF	TGTGCCAGCAGTGGGTCGACAGGGGCTGTAGAGACCCAGTACTTC
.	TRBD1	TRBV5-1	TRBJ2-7	CASSRTGNREQYF	TGCGCCAGCTCGCGGACAGGGAACCGCGAGCAGTACTTC
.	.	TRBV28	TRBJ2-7	CASILSNEQYF	TGTGCCAGCATCCTGAGTAATGAGCAGTACTTC
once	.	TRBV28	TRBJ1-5	CASSFSGGRNQPQHF	TGTGCCAGCAGTTTTTCCGGGGGTCGGAATCAGCCCCAGCATTTT
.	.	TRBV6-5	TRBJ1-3	CASTRGNTIYF	TGTGCCAGCACTCGAGGAAACACCATATATTTT
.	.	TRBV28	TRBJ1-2	CASSSGGYYGYTF	TGTGCCAGCAGTTCGGGGGGGTACTATGGCTACACCTTC
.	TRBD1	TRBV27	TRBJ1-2	CASSFRLIGGQGAYGYTF	TGTGCCAGCAGTTTTAGATTGATCGGGGGACAGGGGGCTTATGGCTACACCTTC
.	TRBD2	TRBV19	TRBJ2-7	CASSAGTSGRNEQYF	TGTGCCAGTAGTGCCGGGACTAGCGGGAGGAACGAGCAGTACTTC
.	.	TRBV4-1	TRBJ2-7	CASSQPTQGAYEQYF	TGCGCCAGCAGCCAACCAACTCAGGGCGCTTACGAGCAGTACTTC
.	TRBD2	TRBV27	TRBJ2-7	CASSGPRQSGSGSEQYF	TGTGCCAGCAGCGGCCCCCGCCAGAGCGGGAGTGGGAGCGAGCAGTACTTC
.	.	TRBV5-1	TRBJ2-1	CASSLGGADNEQFF	TGCGCCAGCAGCTTGGGCGGGGCCGACAATGAGCAGTTCTTC
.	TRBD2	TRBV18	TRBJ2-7	CASSPYGPGGLGGEQYF	TGTGCCAGCTCACCATACGGACCGGGGGGGCTTGGTGGGGAGCAGTACTTC
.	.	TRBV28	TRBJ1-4	CASSPSGRSNEKLFF	TGTGCCAGCAGTCCTTCAGGACGGAGTAATGAAAAACTGTTTTTT
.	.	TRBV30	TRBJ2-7	CAWIREGSSYEQYF	TGTGCCTGGATTCGCGAGGGCAGCTCCTACGAGCAGTACTTC